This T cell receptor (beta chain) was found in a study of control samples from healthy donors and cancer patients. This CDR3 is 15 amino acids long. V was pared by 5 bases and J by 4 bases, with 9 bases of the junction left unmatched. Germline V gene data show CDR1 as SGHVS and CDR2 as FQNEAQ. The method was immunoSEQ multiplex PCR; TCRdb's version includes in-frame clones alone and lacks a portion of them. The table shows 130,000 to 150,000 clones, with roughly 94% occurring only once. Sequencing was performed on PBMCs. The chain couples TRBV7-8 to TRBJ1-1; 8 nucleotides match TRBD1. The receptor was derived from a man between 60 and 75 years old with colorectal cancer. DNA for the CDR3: TGTGCCAGCAGCCCGTGGACAGGGAGAGGCACTGAAGCTTTCTTT. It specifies CASSPWTGRGTEAFF.